The 7 T cell receptor beta chains listed next were all sequenced from one sample in a study of control samples from healthy donors and cancer patients. Produced via immunoSEQ multiplex PCR; TCRdb's table is partial and in-frame only. The repertoire holds 60,000 to 65,000 clones, with about 82% as singletons. Input material: blood. Every receptor here comes from a man aged 40-49 years in good health.

The chain joins TRBV6-5 to TRBJ2-7, with a weak D call TRBD2 (6 bases). V was shortened by 4 bases and J by 0 bases, with 10 bases between the two germline ends. Per the germline V gene, CDR1 is MNHEY and CDR2 is SVGAGI. The CDR3 length is 14 residues. CDR3 bases: TGTGCCAGCAGTTTGGAGGGGAACTCCTACGAGCAGTACTTC. This translates into CASSLEGNSYEQYF.

This chain connects TRBV7-2 to TRBJ2-2; TRBD2 aligns across 8 bases. Germline CDR1 and CDR2: SGHTA and FQGNSA. The CDR3 consists of 19 residues. After removal of 3 bases from V and 0 bases from J, the junction contained 12 bases not matched to a gene. The CDR3 spells CASSFPGGGLPANTGELFF. CDR3 nucleotides: TGTGCCAGCAGCTTCCCGGGCGGGGGGCTCCCCGCGAACACCGGGGAGCTGTTTTTT. Supplemented by reference TRBV7-2 and TRBJ2-2, the full variable domain reads GAGVSQSPSNKVTEKGKDVELRCDPISGHTALYWYRQSLGQGLEFLIYFQGNSAPDKSGLPSDRFSAERTGGSVSTLTIQRTQQEDSAVYLCASSFPGGGLPANTGELFFGEGSRLTVL.

This clone showed up just once. This chain uses TRBV10-3 with TRBJ2-7; D unclear. Deletions cut 4 bases from V and 3 bases from J, with 10 bases between. Germline loops: CDR1 ENHRY, CDR2 SYGVKD. CDR3 length equals 13 residues. Here the CDR3 DNA reads TGTGCCATCAGTGGCACAATCTACTACGAGCAGTACTTC. This translates into CAISGTIYYEQYF.

The chain carries TRBV7-3 and TRBJ2-5, with a possible D match to TRBD2 (6 bases). Trimming left V 6 bases short and J 1 base short, with 18 bases between. This CDR3 is 16 amino acids long. Germline CDR1 and CDR2: SGHTA and FQGTGA. Here the CDR3 DNA reads TGTGCCAGCAGTCGCCCCCAGGAGGGCTTCCAAGAGACCCAGTACTTC. Encoded protein: CASSRPQEGFQETQYF.

This clone was seen once. The V and J genes are TRBV5-6 and TRBJ2-1; possibly TRBD1 for D (6 bases). CDR1 is SGHDT and CDR2 is YYEEEE in the germline V gene. Trimming took off 4 bases at V and 7 bases at J, with 9 bases between the two ends. The CDR3 totals 12 residues. Written as DNA, the CDR3 is TGTGCCAGCAGCATTACAGGGAATGAGCAGTTCTTC. Translating it yields CASSITGNEQFF. Full variable domain (outside the CDR3, taken from reference TRBV5-6 and TRBJ2-1): DAGVTQSPTHLIKTRGQQVTLRCSPKSGHDTVSWYQQALGQGPQFIFQYYEEEERQRGNFPDRFSGHQFPNYSSELNVNALLLGDSALYLCASSITGNEQFFGPGTRLTVL.

This rearrangement joins TRBV2 to TRBJ1-5; 9 bases align to TRBD1. Germline-derived CDR1 and CDR2 are SNHLY and FYNNEI. The CDR3 consists of 15 residues. J gave up 5 bases and V 6 bases, and 8 bases lay outside the gene matches. The CDR3 bases are TGTGCCAGCAGCCCCCTAGGACAGGGGCATCAGCCCCAGCATTTT. It is translated as CASSPLGQGHQPQHF. The whole variable domain, filled in from reference TRBV2 and TRBJ1-5, reads EPEVTQTPSHQVTQMGQEVILRCVPISNHLYFYWYRQILGQKVEFLVSFYNNEISEKSEIFDDQFSVERPDGSNFTLKIRSTKLEDSAMYFCASSPLGQGHQPQHFGDGTRLSIL.

This clone appeared a single time. J is TRBJ1-2 and V is TRBV4-3; 7 nucleotides line up with TRBD1. The V and J ends lost 0 bases and 3 bases, in that order; junction bases with no gene match: 16. The CDR3 is 19 residues long. The germline V gene has CDR1 LGHNA and CDR2 YSLEER. The CDR3 here is CASSQDRRQGESEYYGYTF. The CDR3 DNA reads TGCGCCAGCAGCCAAGATCGCCGGCAGGGGGAGAGCGAATACTATGGCTACACCTTC.